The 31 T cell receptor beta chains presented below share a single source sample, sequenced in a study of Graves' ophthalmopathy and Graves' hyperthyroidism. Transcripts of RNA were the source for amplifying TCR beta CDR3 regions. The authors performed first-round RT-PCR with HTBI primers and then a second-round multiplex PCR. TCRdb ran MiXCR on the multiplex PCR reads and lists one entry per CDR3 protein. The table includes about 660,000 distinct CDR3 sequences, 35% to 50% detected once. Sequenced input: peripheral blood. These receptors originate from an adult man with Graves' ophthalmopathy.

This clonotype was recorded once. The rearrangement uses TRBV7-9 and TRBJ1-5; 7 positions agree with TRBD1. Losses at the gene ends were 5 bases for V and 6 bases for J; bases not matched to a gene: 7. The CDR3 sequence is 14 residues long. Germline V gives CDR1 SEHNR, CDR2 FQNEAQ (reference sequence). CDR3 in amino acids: CASSHDRAGQPQHF. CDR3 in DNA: TGTGCCAGCAGCCATGACAGGGCGGGTCAGCCCCAGCATTTT.

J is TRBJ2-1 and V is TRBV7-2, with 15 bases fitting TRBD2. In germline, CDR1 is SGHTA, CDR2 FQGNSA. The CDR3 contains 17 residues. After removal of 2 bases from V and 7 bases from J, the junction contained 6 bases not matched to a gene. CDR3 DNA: TGTGCCAGCAGCTTATGGGGACTAGCGGGAGGTCATAATGAGCAGTTCTTC. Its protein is CASSLWGLAGGHNEQFF.

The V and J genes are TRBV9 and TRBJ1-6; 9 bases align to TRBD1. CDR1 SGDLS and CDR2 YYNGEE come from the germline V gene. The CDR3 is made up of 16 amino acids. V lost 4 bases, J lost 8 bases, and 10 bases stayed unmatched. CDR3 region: CASSPGTGSWDSPLHF. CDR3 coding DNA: TGTGCCAGCAGCCCCGGGACAGGGAGTTGGGATTCACCCCTCCACTTT.

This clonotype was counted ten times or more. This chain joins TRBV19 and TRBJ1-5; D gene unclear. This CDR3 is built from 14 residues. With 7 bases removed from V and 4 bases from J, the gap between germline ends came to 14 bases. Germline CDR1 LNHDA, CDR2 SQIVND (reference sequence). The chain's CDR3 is CASTSRPDNQPQHF. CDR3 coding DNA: TGTGCCAGTACCTCCCGCCCCGATAATCAGCCCCAGCATTTT.

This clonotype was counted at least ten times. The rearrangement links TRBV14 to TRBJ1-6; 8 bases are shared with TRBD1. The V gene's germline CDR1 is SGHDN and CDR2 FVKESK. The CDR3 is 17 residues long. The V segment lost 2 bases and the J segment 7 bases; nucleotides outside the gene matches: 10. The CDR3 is CASSQPTRTGRNSPLHF. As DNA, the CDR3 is TGTGCCAGCAGCCAACCGACCCGGACAGGGCGGAATTCACCCCTCCACTTT.

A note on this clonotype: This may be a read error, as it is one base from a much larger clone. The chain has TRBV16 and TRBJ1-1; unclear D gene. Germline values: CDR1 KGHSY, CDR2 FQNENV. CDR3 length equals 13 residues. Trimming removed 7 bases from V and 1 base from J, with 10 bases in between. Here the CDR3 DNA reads TGTGCCAGCACCCCGGCGGGGAACACTGAAGCTTTCTTT. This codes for CASTPAGNTEAFF. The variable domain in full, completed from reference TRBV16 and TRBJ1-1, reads GEEVAQTPKHLVRGEGQKAKLYCAPIKGHSYVFWYQQVLKNEFKFLISFQNENVFDETGMPKERFSAKCLPNSPCSLEIQATKLEDSAVYFCASTPAGNTEAFFGQGTRLTVV.

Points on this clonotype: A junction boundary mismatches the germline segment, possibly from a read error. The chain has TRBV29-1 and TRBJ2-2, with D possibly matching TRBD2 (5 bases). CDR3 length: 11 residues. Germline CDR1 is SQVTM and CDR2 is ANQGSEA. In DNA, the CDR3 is TGCAGCGTTGTGACCACCGGGAAGCTGTTTTTC. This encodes CSVVTTGKLFF.

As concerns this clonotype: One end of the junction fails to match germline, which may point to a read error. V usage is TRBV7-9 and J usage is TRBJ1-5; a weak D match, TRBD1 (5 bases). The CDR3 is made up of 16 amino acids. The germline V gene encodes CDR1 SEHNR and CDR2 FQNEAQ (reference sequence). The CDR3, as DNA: TGTGCCAGCAGTTTAGCCTTCGCAGGGAGCGATCAGCCCCAGCATTTT. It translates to CASSLAFAGSDQPQHF.

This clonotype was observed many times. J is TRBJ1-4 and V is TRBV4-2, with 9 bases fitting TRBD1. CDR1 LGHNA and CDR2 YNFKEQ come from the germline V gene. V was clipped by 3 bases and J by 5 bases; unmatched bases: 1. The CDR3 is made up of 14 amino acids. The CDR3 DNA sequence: TGTGCCAGCAGCCACGGACAGGGGAATGAAAAACTGTTTTTT. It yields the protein CASSHGQGNEKLFF.

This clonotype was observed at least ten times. CDR3 in amino acids: CATSRDVGGYTF. The CDR3 nucleotides read TGTGCCACCAGCAGGGATGTGGGTGGCTACACCTTC. This chain joins TRBV15 and TRBJ1-2; D is unresolved. Germline V gene data show CDR1 as LNHNV and CDR2 as YYDKDF (reference sequence). The V gene lost 3 bases and the J gene lost 7 bases, with 9 bases spanning the gap. The CDR3 sequence is 12 residues long.

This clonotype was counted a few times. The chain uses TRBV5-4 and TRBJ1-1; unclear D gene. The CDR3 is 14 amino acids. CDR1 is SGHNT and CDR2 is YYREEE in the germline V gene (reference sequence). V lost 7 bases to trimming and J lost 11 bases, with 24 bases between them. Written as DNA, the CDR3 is TGTGCCAGCGGCGTTGAAGTGGGCGCTCCCTTGGCTTTCTTT. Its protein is CASGVEVGAPLAFF.

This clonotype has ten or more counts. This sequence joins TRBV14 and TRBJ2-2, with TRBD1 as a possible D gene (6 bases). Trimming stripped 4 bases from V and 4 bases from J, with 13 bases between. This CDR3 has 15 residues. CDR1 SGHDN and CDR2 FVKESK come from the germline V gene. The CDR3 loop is CASSLSGQVTGELFF. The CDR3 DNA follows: TGTGCCAGCAGCCTCTCGGGACAAGTCACCGGGGAGCTGTTTTTT.

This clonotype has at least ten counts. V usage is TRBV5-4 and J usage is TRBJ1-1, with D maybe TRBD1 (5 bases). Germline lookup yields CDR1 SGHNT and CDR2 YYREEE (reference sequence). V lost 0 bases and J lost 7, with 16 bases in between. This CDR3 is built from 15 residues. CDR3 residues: CASSLGQGGDLEAFF. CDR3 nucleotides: TGTGCCAGCAGCTTGGGGCAGGGAGGTGACCTTGAAGCTTTCTTT.

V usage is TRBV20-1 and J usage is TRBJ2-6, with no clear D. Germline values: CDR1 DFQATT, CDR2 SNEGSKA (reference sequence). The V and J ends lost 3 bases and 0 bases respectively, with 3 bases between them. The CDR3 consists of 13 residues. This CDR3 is CSASGSGANVLTF. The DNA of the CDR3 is TGCAGTGCTAGTGGCTCTGGGGCCAACGTCCTGACTTTC.

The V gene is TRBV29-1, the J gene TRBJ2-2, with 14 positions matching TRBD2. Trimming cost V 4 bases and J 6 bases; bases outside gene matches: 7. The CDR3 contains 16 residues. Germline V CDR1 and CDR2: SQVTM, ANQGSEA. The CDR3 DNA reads TGCAGCGTTGGGGGGACTAGCGGGAGATATTCCGGGGAGCTGTTTTTT. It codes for CSVGGTSGRYSGELFF.

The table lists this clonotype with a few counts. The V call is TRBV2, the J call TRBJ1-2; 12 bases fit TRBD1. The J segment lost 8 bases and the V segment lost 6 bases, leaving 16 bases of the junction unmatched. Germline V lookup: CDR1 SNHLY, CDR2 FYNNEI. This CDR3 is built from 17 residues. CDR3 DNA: TGTGCCAGCAGCCGGGGACAGGGGGCGAAGGGTTCGAAAGGCTACACCTTC. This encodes CASSRGQGAKGSKGYTF. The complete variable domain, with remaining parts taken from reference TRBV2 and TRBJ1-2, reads EPEVTQTPSHQVTQMGQEVILRCVPISNHLYFYWYRQILGQKVEFLVSFYNNEISEKSEIFDDQFSVERPDGSNFTLKIRSTKLEDSAMYFCASSRGQGAKGSKGYTFGSGTRLTVV.

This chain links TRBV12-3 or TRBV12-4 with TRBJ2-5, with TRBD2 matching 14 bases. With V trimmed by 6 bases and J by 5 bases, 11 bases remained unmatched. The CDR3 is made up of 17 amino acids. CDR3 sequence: CASSQDLGLAGAETQYF. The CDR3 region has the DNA TGTGCCAGCAGCCAAGATCTGGGACTAGCGGGAGCGGAGACCCAGTACTTC.

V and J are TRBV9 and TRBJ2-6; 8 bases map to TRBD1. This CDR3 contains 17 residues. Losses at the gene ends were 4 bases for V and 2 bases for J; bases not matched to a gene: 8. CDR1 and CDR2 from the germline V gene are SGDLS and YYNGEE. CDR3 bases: TGTGCCAGCAGCCAAGGGACAGGTAGCGCTGGGGCCAACGTCCTGACTTTC. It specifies CASSQGTGSAGANVLTF.

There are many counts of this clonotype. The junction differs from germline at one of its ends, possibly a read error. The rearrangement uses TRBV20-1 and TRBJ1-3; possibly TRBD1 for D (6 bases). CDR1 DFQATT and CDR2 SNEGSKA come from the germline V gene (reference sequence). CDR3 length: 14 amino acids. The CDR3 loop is CSARGGGSGNTIYF. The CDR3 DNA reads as TGCAGTGCCAGAGGGGGTGGTTCTGGAAACACCATATATTTT.

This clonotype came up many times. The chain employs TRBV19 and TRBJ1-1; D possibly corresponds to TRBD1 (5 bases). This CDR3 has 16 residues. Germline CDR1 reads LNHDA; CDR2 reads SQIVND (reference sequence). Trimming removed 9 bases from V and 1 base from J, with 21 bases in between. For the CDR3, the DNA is TGTGCCAGCAACCCTCGGCCGCAGGGAAGGAACACTGAAGCTTTCTTT. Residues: CASNPRPQGRNTEAFF.

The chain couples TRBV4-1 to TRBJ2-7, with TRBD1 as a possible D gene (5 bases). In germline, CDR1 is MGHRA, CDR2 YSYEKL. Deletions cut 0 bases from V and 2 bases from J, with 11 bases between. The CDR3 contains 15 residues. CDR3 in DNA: TGCGCCAGCAGCCAAGATGGGGCAGTTACCTACGAGCAGTACTTC. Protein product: CASSQDGAVTYEQYF.

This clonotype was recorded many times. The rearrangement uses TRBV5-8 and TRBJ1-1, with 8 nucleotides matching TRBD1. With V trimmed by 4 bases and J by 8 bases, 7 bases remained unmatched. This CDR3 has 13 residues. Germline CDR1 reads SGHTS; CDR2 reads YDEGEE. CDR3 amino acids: CASSRGQATEAFF. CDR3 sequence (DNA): TGTGCCAGCAGCCGGGGACAGGCGACCGAAGCTTTCTTT.

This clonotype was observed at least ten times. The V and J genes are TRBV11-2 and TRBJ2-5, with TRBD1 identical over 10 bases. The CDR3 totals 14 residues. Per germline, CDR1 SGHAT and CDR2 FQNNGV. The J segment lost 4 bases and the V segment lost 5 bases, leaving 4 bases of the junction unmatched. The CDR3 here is CASSMGQGIETQYF. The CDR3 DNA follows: TGTGCCAGCAGCATGGGACAGGGGATAGAGACCCAGTACTTC.

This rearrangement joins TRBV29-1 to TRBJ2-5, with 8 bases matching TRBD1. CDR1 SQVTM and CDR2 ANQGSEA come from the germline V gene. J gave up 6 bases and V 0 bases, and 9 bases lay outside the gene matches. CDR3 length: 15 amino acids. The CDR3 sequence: CSVEDLDRGGKTQYF. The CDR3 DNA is TGCAGCGTTGAAGATCTAGACAGGGGAGGAAAGACCCAGTACTTC.

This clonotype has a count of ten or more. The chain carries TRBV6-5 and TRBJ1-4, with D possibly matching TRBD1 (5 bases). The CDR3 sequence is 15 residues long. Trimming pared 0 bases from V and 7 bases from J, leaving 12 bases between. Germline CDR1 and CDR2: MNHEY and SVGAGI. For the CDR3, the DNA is TGTGCCAGCAGTTACTCGATAGGGGAAGGTGAAAAACTGTTTTTT. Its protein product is CASSYSIGEGEKLFF.

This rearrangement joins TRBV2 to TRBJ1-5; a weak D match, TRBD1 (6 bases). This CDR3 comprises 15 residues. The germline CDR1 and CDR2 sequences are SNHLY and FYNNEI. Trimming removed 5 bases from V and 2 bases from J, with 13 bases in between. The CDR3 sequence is CASSHGTPGNQPQHF. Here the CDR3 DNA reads TGTGCCAGCAGTCACGGGACACCGGGCAATCAGCCCCAGCATTTT.

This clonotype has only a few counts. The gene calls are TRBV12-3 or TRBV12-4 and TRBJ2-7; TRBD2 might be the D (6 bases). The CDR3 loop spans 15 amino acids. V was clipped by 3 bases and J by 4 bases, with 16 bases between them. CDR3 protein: CASSLGLGLIYEQYF. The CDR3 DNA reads TGTGCCAGCAGTTTGGGCTTAGGACTAATTTACGAGCAGTACTTC.

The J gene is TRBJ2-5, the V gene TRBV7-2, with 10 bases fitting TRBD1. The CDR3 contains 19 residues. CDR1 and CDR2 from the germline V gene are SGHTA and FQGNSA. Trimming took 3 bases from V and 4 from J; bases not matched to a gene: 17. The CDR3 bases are TGTGCCAGCAGCTTCCTGGGGAGCCGAGGGACAGGGGAGGGAGAGACCCAGTACTTC. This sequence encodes CASSFLGSRGTGEGETQYF.

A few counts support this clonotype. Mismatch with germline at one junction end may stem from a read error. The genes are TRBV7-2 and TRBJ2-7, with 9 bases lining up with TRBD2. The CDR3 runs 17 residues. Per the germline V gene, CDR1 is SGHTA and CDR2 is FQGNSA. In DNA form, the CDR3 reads TGTCCCAGCAGCTTAGCTTGGTCTAGCGGGGCCTCCTACGAGCAGTACTTC. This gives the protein CPSSLAWSSGASYEQYF.

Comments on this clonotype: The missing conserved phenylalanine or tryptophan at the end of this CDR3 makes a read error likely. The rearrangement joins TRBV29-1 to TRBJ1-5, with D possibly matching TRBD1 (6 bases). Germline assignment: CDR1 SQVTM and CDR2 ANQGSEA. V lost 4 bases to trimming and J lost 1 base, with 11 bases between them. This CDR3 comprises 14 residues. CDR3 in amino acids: CSVAAGESNQPQHL. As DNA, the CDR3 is TGCAGCGTTGCGGCAGGGGAGAGCAATCAGCCCCAGCATCTT.

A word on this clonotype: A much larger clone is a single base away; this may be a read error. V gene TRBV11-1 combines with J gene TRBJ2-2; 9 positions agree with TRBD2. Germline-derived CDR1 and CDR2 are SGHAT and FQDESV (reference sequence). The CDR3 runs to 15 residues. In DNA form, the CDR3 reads TGTGCCAACAGCTTAGCGGGAGAGGACACCGGGGAGCTGTTTTTT. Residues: CANSLAGEDTGELFF.